This TCR beta chain was found in a study of graft-versus-host responses after intestinal transplantation. Study findings and constraints: There was an association between peak levels of circulating GvH clones and early post-transplant HvG declines. GvH clones detected in recipient marrow included some appearing first in ileum or blood.

Germline V lookup: CDR1 MDHEN, CDR2 SYDVKM. The CDR3 extends over 12 amino acids. V gave up 10 bases and J gave up 5 bases, with 14 bases separating them. Clones were read by immunoSEQ multiplex PCR, and TCRdb kept only the in-frame ones, dropping some. The sample has over 80,000 clones, about nine tenths seen once. On this clone itself: The antigen remains unidentified.

The clonotype comes from a human donor who was the organ donor for an intestinal transplant. This chain links TRBV28 with TRBJ1-2; D is unresolved. The sample here was unstimulated CD4+ T cells sorted from spleen or lymph node cells, taken before transplant. CDR3 coding DNA: TGTGCCACCCTAACCACGGGATATGGCTACACCTTC. It codes for CATLTTGYGYTF.